Sequencing of this TCR beta chain was carried out in a study of shared clonotypes between healthy human individuals. Germline V gene data show CDR1 as SGDLS and CDR2 as YYNGEE. CDR3 size: 13 residues. V was trimmed by 4 bases and J by 7 bases, leaving 12 bases between them. Measured with immunoSEQ multiplex PCR; TCRdb has only the in-frame clones, and not every one. The sample has 2 million to 2.5 million clones, 90% to 97% seen once; the top ten hold around 0.13%. The sequenced sample was naive CD4+ T cells sorted from blood. Described subset: CD45RA+ positively selected. This rearrangement joins TRBV9 to TRBJ2-1; D gene unclear. This receptor was identified in a man between 18 and 35 years old in good health. The DNA for the CDR3 is TGTGCCAGCAGCTTCCAAGGGTGGAATGAGCAGTTCTTC. Its translation: CASSFQGWNEQFF.